These T cell receptor beta chains were read from a single sample in a study of blood T cell repertoires in COVID-19. Data came from immunoSEQ multiplex PCR; TCRdb stores just in-frame clones and leaves some out. The repertoire includes 170,000 or so clones, roughly 83% of them detected once, and under 3% sits in the top ten. Input material: peripheral blood. The receptors derive from a woman aged 55-69 years with acute or convalescent COVID-19. Each CDR3 is given with its conserved first and last residue. The order of the fields is V gene, J gene, clone size, D gene, CDR3 DNA, CDR3 protein. A D gene is named only where the DNA matches it firmly. Size values are once, few and many counts, or a class for expanded clones, and some rows have none.

>TRBV10-1|TRBJ2-5|NA|NA
TGCGCCAGCAGTCCTGCACAGGGAGTTGCGGAGACCCAGTACTTC
CASSPAQGVAETQYF
>TRBV7-2|TRBJ2-1|NA|TRBD2
TGTGCCAGCAGCCTACGAAAGCGGGGGGGTCACAATGAGCAGTTCTTC
CASSLRKRGGHNEQFF
>TRBV5-8|TRBJ1-4|NA|TRBD1
TGTGCCAGCAGCGTAGGACAGGGGAATAATGAAAAACTGTTTTTT
CASSVGQGNNEKLFF
>TRBV6-2/TRBV6-3|TRBJ2-1|NA|NA
TGTGCCAGCAGCCGCGTGGAGGGGTTCTACAATGAGCAGTTCTTC
CASSRVEGFYNEQFF
>TRBV5-8|TRBJ2-7|once|TRBD2
TGTGCCAGCAGCTGGACGGGGCGAGCGGGGGGTTCCTACGAGCAGTACTTC
CASSWTGRAGGSYEQYF
>TRBV6-5|TRBJ1-6|NA|NA
TGTGCCAGCAGTTACGGGCAGAATAATTCACCCCTCCACTTT
CASSYGQNNSPLHF
>TRBV4-1|TRBJ2-5|NA|NA
TGCGCCAGCAGCCAAGAGGCTAGTCAAGAGACCCAGTACTTC
CASSQEASQETQYF
>TRBV5-1|TRBJ2-7|NA|TRBD1
TGCGCCAGCAGCGTCGGGACAGGGGCAGTCCACGAGCAGTACTTC
CASSVGTGAVHEQYF
>TRBV9|TRBJ1-3|NA|NA
TGTGCCAGCAGTTACCCAGGGACTGGAAACACCATATATTTT
CASSYPGTGNTIYF
>TRBV3-1/TRBV3-2|TRBJ1-5|NA|NA
TGTGCCAGCAGCTTGGGCCCCGATCAGCCCCAGCATTTT
CASSLGPDQPQHF
>TRBV4-1|TRBJ1-4|NA|NA
TGCGCCAGCAGCCAATTTTCGAATGAAAAACTGTTTTTT
CASSQFSNEKLFF
>TRBV7-2|TRBJ2-5|NA|NA
TGTGCCAGCAGCTTAGGCTCCCCGGGGGAGACCCAGTACTTC
CASSLGSPGETQYF
>TRBV28|TRBJ2-1|NA|NA
TGTGCCAGCAGTTTAGAGAACCTCTACAATGAGCAGTTCTTC
CASSLENLYNEQFF
>TRBV7-9|TRBJ1-2|NA|TRBD1
TGTGCCAGCAGCTTAATGGGACAGGGGCATGGCTACACCTTC
CASSLMGQGHGYTF
>TRBV7-8|TRBJ2-1|once|NA
TGTGCCAGCAGCCTTCTATGGGGGCGGGGGCACAATGAGCAGTTCTTC
CASSLLWGRGHNEQFF
>TRBV7-3|TRBJ2-7|few|NA
TGTGCCAGCAGCCCTGGGGCAGGGCCGACCTACGAGCAGTACTTC
CASSPGAGPTYEQYF
>TRBV6-5|TRBJ1-1|NA|NA
TGTGCCAGCAACGAACGCGGCCTTTGGGCGGGAGCTTTCTTT
CASNERGLWAGAFF
>TRBV4-2|TRBJ2-7|once|NA
TGTGCCAGCCAAGAAGAGGGGGCCTACGAGCAGTACTTC
CASQEEGAYEQYF
>TRBV15|TRBJ2-6|NA|TRBD2
TGTGCCACCAGCAGCGGACTGGCGGGGGGTCTCTCTGGGGCCAACGTCCTGACTTTC
CATSSGLAGGLSGANVLTF
>TRBV6-6|TRBJ1-5|NA|NA
TGTGCCAGCAGCCGAGGGCAGTCAAATCAGCCCCAGCATTTT
CASSRGQSNQPQHF
>TRBV3-1/TRBV3-2|TRBJ1-1|once|NA
TGTGCCAGCAGCCAAGGGGGAGGGAAAGCTTTCTTT
CASSQGGGKAFF
>TRBV7-9|TRBJ2-1|few|TRBD2
TGTGCCAGCAGCTTACTAGCGGGGGGGCGACATGAGCAGTTCTTC
CASSLLAGGRHEQFF
>TRBV4-1|TRBJ2-7|NA|TRBD1
TGCGCCAGCAGCCACGACGGGACAGGTTCCTACGAGCAGTACTTC
CASSHDGTGSYEQYF
>TRBV30|TRBJ1-1|NA|TRBD1
TGTGCCTGGTCGACGGGACAGATGAACACTGAAGCTTTCTTT
CAWSTGQMNTEAFF